The rows below give T cell receptor delta chains drawn from one sample of a study of gamma-delta chains in newborns, infants, children. TCRdb reanalysed the reads via CATT. The sample consists of more than 6,000 delta-chain clones, 1.9% of them appearing once. Material: blood. These receptors were collected from a child who was a newborn, infant or young child, either healthy, febrile or measles-vaccinated (not recorded which). Each CDR3 is given with its conserved first and last residue. D genes are given only for firm matches. For some rows the clone size is stated as once, few or many, or as a class when expanded; others skip it.

clone size: large; J gene: TRDJ3; V gene: TRDV2; D gene: TRDD3; CDR3 protein: CACDTGGWSSWDTRQMFF; CDR3 DNA: TGTGCCTGTGACACTGGGGGATGGAGCTCCTGGGACACCCGACAGATGTTTTTC
clone size: medium-sized; J gene: TRDJ3; V gene: TRDV2; D gene: TRDD3; CDR3 protein: CACDTVGDRDTRQMFF; CDR3 DNA: TGTGCCTGTGACACCGTGGGGGATAGGGACACCCGACAGATGTTTTTC
clone size: medium-sized; J gene: TRDJ3; V gene: TRDV2; D gene: TRDD3; CDR3 protein: CACDILGETPWDTRQMFF; CDR3 DNA: TGTGCCTGTGACATACTGGGGGAAACTCCCTGGGACACCCGACAGATGTTTTTC
clone size: .; J gene: TRDJ3; V gene: TRDV2; D gene: TRDD3; CDR3 protein: CACDTGGGYALSSWDARQMFF; CDR3 DNA: TGTGCCTGTGACACCGGTGGGGGATACGCCCTTAGCTCCTGGGACGCCCGACAGATGTTTTTC
clone size: medium-sized; J gene: TRDJ3; V gene: TRDV2; D gene: TRDD3; CDR3 protein: CACDSILGDPHSWDTRQMFF; CDR3 DNA: TGTGCCTGTGACTCGATACTGGGGGATCCGCACTCCTGGGACACCCGACAGATGTTTTTC
clone size: .; J gene: TRDJ2; V gene: TRDV2; D gene: .; CDR3 protein: CACDPLGATAQLFF; CDR3 DNA: TGTGCCTGTGACCCACTGGGCGCGACAGCACAGCTCTTCTTT
clone size: medium-sized; J gene: TRDJ3; V gene: TRDV2; D gene: TRDD3; CDR3 protein: CACDTVRILGDTSWDTRQMFF; CDR3 DNA: TGTGCCTGTGACACCGTGCGGATACTGGGGGATACATCCTGGGACACCCGACAGATGTTTTTC
clone size: once; J gene: TRDJ1; V gene: TRAV29/DV5; D gene: TRDD2; CDR3 protein: CSAKIGPSYVSSPRYRFMYTDRLIF; CDR3 DNA: TGTTCCGCGAAAATTGGGCCTTCCTACGTCTCTTCTCCTCGATACCGTTTTATGTACACCGATAGACTCATCTTT
clone size: medium-sized; J gene: TRDJ3; V gene: TRDV2; D gene: TRDD3; CDR3 protein: CACDILGDHAWDTRQMFF; CDR3 DNA: TGTGCCTGTGACATACTGGGGGATCACGCCTGGGACACCCGACAGATGTTTTTC
clone size: medium-sized; J gene: TRDJ3; V gene: TRDV2; D gene: TRDD3; CDR3 protein: CACDTVLGDTSSWGTRQMFF; CDR3 DNA: TGTGCCTGTGACACCGTACTGGGGGATACCAGCTCCTGGGGCACCCGACAGATGTTTTTC
clone size: .; J gene: TRDJ3; V gene: TRDV2; D gene: .; CDR3 protein: CACDLIFTWVTFPLLSWDTRQMFF; CDR3 DNA: TGTGCCTGTGACCTCATTTTCACCTGGGTGACCTTCCCTCTCCTCTCATGGGACACCCGACAGATGTTTTTC
clone size: medium-sized; J gene: TRDJ3; V gene: TRDV2; D gene: TRDD3; CDR3 protein: CACDVLGDTSTWDTRQMFF; CDR3 DNA: TGTGCCTGTGACGTACTGGGGGATACGAGCACCTGGGACACCCGACAGATGTTTTTC
clone size: few; J gene: TRDJ3; V gene: TRDV2; D gene: TRDD3; CDR3 protein: CACDTASSGGRPSWDTRQMFF; CDR3 DNA: TGTGCCTGTGACACGGCGTCTAGTGGGGGACGACCCTCCTGGGACACCCGACAGATGTTTTTC
clone size: many; J gene: TRDJ2; V gene: TRDV2; D gene: .; CDR3 protein: CACDPVGANSALTAQLFF; CDR3 DNA: TGTGCCTGTGACCCAGTGGGGGCTAACTCGGCTTTGACAGCACAACTCTTCTTT
clone size: medium-sized; J gene: TRDJ3; V gene: TRDV2; D gene: TRDD3; CDR3 protein: CACDTGYWGSWDTRQMFF; CDR3 DNA: TGTGCCTGTGACACCGGGTACTGGGGCTCCTGGGACACCCGACAGATGTTTTTC
clone size: .; J gene: TRDJ3; V gene: TRDV3; D gene: .; CDR3 protein: CASQTPQYPGTRDRSWDTRQMFF; CDR3 DNA: TGTGCCTCCCAAACGCCCCAGTATCCGGGGACCCGAGATCGCTCCTGGGACACCCGACAGATGTTTTTC
clone size: medium-sized; J gene: TRDJ3; V gene: TRDV2; D gene: TRDD3; CDR3 protein: CACDSVLGDTRSSWDTRQMFF; CDR3 DNA: TGTGCCTGTGATTCGGTACTGGGGGATACGCGGAGCTCCTGGGACACCCGACAGATGTTTTTC
clone size: medium-sized; J gene: TRDJ3; V gene: TRDV2; D gene: TRDD3; CDR3 protein: CACDTLTGGYSWDTRQMFF; CDR3 DNA: TGTGCCTGTGACACTCTTACTGGGGGATACTCCTGGGACACCCGACAGATGTTTTTC
clone size: large; J gene: TRDJ3; V gene: TRDV2; D gene: TRDD3; CDR3 protein: CACDSTGGYSWDTRQMFF; CDR3 DNA: TGTGCCTGTGACAGTACTGGGGGATACTCCTGGGACACCCGACAGATGTTTTTC
clone size: medium-sized; J gene: TRDJ3; V gene: TRDV2; D gene: TRDD3; CDR3 protein: CACDSTGGLTWDTRQMFF; CDR3 DNA: TGTGCCTGTGACTCTACTGGGGGACTCACCTGGGACACCCGACAGATGTTTTTC
clone size: .; J gene: TRDJ1; V gene: TRDV1; D gene: .; CDR3 protein: CALGVIFLPWGVSPGTDKLIF; CDR3 DNA: TGTGCTCTTGGGGTTATCTTCCTGCCCTGGGGGGTCTCCCCCGGCACCGATAAACTCATCTTT
clone size: .; J gene: TRDJ3; V gene: TRDV2; D gene: TRDD3; CDR3 protein: CACDTWGIWDTRQMFF; CDR3 DNA: TGTGCCTGCGACACCTGGGGGATATGGGACACCCGACAGATGTTTTTC
clone size: many; J gene: TRDJ2; V gene: TRDV2; D gene: TRDD3; CDR3 protein: CACDTVGGYTAHLFF; CDR3 DNA: TGTGCCTGTGACACCGTGGGGGGATACACAGCACACCTCTTCTTT
clone size: large; J gene: TRDJ3; V gene: TRDV2; D gene: TRDD3; CDR3 protein: CACDTYWGSSWDTRQMFF; CDR3 DNA: TGTGCCTGTGACACGTACTGGGGGAGCTCCTGGGACACCCGACAGATGTTTTTC
clone size: few; J gene: TRDJ3; V gene: TRDV2; D gene: TRDD3; CDR3 protein: CACDILGGARSWDTRQMFF; CDR3 DNA: TGTGCCTGTGACATACTGGGGGGCGCCCGCTCCTGGGACACCCGACAGATGTTTTTC
clone size: few; J gene: TRDJ3; V gene: TRDV2; D gene: TRDD3; CDR3 protein: CACDTFEGTVGYDWDTRQMFF; CDR3 DNA: TGTGCCTGTGACACCTTCGAAGGTACTGTGGGATACGACTGGGACACCCGACAGATGTTTTTC
clone size: .; J gene: TRDJ3; V gene: TRDV2; D gene: TRDD3; CDR3 protein: CACGSVLGDTRSSWDTRQMFF; CDR3 DNA: TGTGCCTGTGGTTCGGTACTGGGGGATACGCGGAGCTCCTGGGACACCCGGCAGATGTTTTTC
clone size: medium-sized; J gene: TRDJ3; V gene: TRDV2; D gene: TRDD3; CDR3 protein: CACDTVLGDTRSWDTRQMFF; CDR3 DNA: TGTGCCTGTGACACCGTACTGGGGGATACGCGCTCCTGGGACACCCGACAGATGTTTTTC
clone size: medium-sized; J gene: TRDJ3; V gene: TRDV2; D gene: TRDD3; CDR3 protein: CACDTVGNRGIKSSWDTRQMFF; CDR3 DNA: TGTGCCTGTGACACCGTTGGGAACCGGGGGATAAAAAGCTCCTGGGACACCCGACAGATGTTTTTC
clone size: medium-sized; J gene: TRDJ3; V gene: TRDV2; D gene: TRDD3; CDR3 protein: CACDTLGDSSWDTRQMFF; CDR3 DNA: TGTGCCTGTGACACACTGGGGGATAGCTCCTGGGACACCCGACAGATGTTTTTC
clone size: .; J gene: TRDJ3; V gene: TRDV2; D gene: .; CDR3 protein: CACDTLTETWDTRRMFF; CDR3 DNA: TGTGCCTGTGACACCCTGACGGAGACCTGGGACACCCGACGGATGTTTTTC
clone size: medium-sized; J gene: TRDJ3; V gene: TRDV2; D gene: .; CDR3 protein: CACDTVEGSLSSWDTRQMFF; CDR3 DNA: TGTGCCTGTGACACCGTGGAGGGATCTCTTAGCTCCTGGGACACCCGACAGATGTTTTTC
clone size: few; J gene: TRDJ2; V gene: TRDV2; D gene: TRDD3; CDR3 protein: CACDLLGATAQLFF; CDR3 DNA: TGTGCCTGCGACCTACTGGGGGCTACAGCACAACTCTTCTTT
clone size: large; J gene: TRDJ3; V gene: TRDV2; D gene: TRDD3; CDR3 protein: CACDLLGAFSWDTRQMFF; CDR3 DNA: TGTGCCTGTGACTTACTGGGGGCCTTCTCCTGGGACACCCGACAGATGTTTTTC
clone size: .; J gene: TRDJ3; V gene: TRDV2; D gene: TRDD3; CDR3 protein: CACDPLGDSRSWDTRQMFF; CDR3 DNA: TGTGCCTGTGACCCGCTGGGGGATTCCCGCTCCTGGGACACCCGACAGATGTTCTTC
clone size: medium-sized; J gene: TRDJ1; V gene: TRDV1; D gene: TRDD3; CDR3 protein: CALGEPKVYWGIRADKLIF; CDR3 DNA: TGTGCTCTTGGGGAACCGAAGGTTTACTGGGGGATACGGGCCGATAAACTCATCTTT